This T cell receptor (beta chain) was identified during a study of shared clonotypes between healthy human individuals. Terminally differentiated effector memory CD45RA+ cells were excluded by CCR7 positive selection of CD45RO-negative cells. Comments on this clone: Its specificity is unknown.

Here immunoSEQ multiplex PCR was the method, and the copy in TCRdb shows in-frame clones only, minus some. Here the sample spans a few million clones, 80% to 95% being singletons. Regarding the study as a whole: Clonotype sharing among donors was thought likely to change with sequencing depth. Non-shared clonotypes had lower generation probabilities than those shared by all four donors.

This CDR3 is 13 amino acids long. From germline, CDR1 is MNHNY and CDR2 SVGAGI (reference sequence). Between the trimmed V and J ends, which lost 4 bases and 2 bases, there was a span of 8 bases. The clonotype was recovered from a man between 18 and 35 years old in good health. Some clones in this sample may be carry-over from other donors' samples. Specimen: naive CD8+ T cells from PBMCs. This chain uses TRBV6-6 with TRBJ1-1, with D unclear. The CDR3 reads CASSWTENTEAFF. The CDR3 coding sequence is TGTGCCAGCAGTTGGACGGAAAACACTGAAGCTTTCTTT.